The 30 T cell receptor beta chains given below trace back to one sample, sequenced in a study of blood T cell repertoires in COVID-19. Profiling relied on immunoSEQ multiplex PCR, and the TCRdb table lists in-frame clones only, not all of them. The sample has around 400,000 clones; 83% are singletons. Sequences were obtained from PBMCs or T cells enriched from blood (not recorded which). All receptors derive from a woman in her forties or fifties who had recovered from COVID-19.

J is TRBJ2-3 and V is TRBV7-9; D possibly corresponds to TRBD1 (5 bases). CDR1 and CDR2 (germline): SEHNR, FQNEAQ (reference sequence). This CDR3 has 16 residues. Trimming cost V 8 bases and J 4 bases, with 22 bases left between them. The CDR3 bases are TGTGCCAGCCTGCCCTTGGCTAGGGGAACGGCAGATACGCAGTATTTT. This codes for CASLPLARGTADTQYF.

V usage is TRBV30 and J usage is TRBJ1-4; possible D gene TRBD1, 6 bases. Trimming took off 3 bases at V and 2 bases at J, with 13 bases between the two ends. The CDR3 sequence is 15 residues long. Germline-derived CDR1 and CDR2 are GTSNPN and SVGIG (reference sequence). CDR3 coding DNA: TGTGCCTGGAGCATAGTCAGGGGCACTAATGAAAAACTGTTTTTT. Protein: CAWSIVRGTNEKLFF. Full variable domain (remainder filled in from reference TRBV30 and TRBJ1-4): SQTIHQWPATLVQPVGSPLSLECTVEGTSNPNLYWYRQAAGRGLQLLFYSVGIGQISSEVPQNLSASRPQDRQFILSSKKLLLSDSGFYLCAWSIVRGTNEKLFFGSGTQLSVL.

In its sample, this clone was seen once. The chain employs TRBV19 and TRBJ1-3; D is undetermined. The V end lost 3 bases, the J end lost 0 bases, and 21 bases lay between the germline ends. The germline gives CDR1 LNHDA, CDR2 SQIVND (reference sequence). CDR3 length: 19 amino acids. As DNA, the CDR3 is TGTGCCAGTAGTATGAGTAGGTCAGGCTCATCTTCCTCTGGAAACACCATATATTTT. The encoded protein is CASSMSRSGSSSSGNTIYF.

The chain employs TRBV10-3 and TRBJ1-1; 7 nucleotides line up with TRBD1. V dropped 5 bases and J dropped 4; count of bases not matched to a gene: 4. This CDR3 has 13 residues. Germline CDR1 and CDR2: ENHRY and SYGVKD. The CDR3 loop is CAISTGESTEAFF. The CDR3 nucleotides read TGTGCCATCAGTACAGGGGAGTCCACTGAAGCTTTCTTT.

This clone has only one observation. This chain connects TRBV7-2 to TRBJ1-1; D may be TRBD1 (6 bases). CDR1 and CDR2 (germline): SGHTA, FQGNSA. The CDR3 has 15 residues. The V end was cut by 5 bases, the J end by 8 bases, with 21 bases between. The CDR3 region has the DNA TGTGCCAGCAGCCGCTACCCTCTGGACAGCAGAGAAGCTTTCTTT. It translates to CASSRYPLDSREAFF.

CDR3 region: CASSQVAGDSNQPQHF. The CDR3 region has the DNA TGCGCCAGCAGCCAAGTGGCAGGGGATAGCAATCAGCCCCAGCATTTT. J is TRBJ1-5 and V is TRBV4-1, with a possible D match to TRBD1 (6 bases). The CDR3 totals 16 residues. Trimming took off 1 base at V and 0 bases at J, with 10 bases between the two ends. CDR1 is MGHRA, CDR2 YSYEKL, per germline.

This clone came up a few times. The V gene is TRBV29-1, the J gene TRBJ2-7; TRBD2 might be the D (6 bases). Germline V CDR1 and CDR2: SQVTM, ANQGSEA. The ends were cut back, 7 bases at V and 7 bases at J, with 26 bases in the middle. This CDR3 region has 15 residues. Here the CDR3 reads CSALVYGGRSSEQYF. For the CDR3, the DNA is TGCAGCGCCCTAGTTTACGGGGGACGCTCCTCTGAGCAGTACTTC.

The chain couples TRBV5-5 to TRBJ1-1; D is uncertain. Trimming shortened V by 2 bases and J by 4 bases, and 12 bases separated the two germline ends. Per the germline V gene, CDR1 is SGHKS and CDR2 is YYEKEE (reference sequence). The CDR3 contains 14 residues. The CDR3 DNA is TGTGCCAGCAGCTTTTCGGGTTATGGCACTGAAGCTTTCTTT. Protein sequence: CASSFSGYGTEAFF.

This clone appeared once. V gene TRBV6-5 combines with J gene TRBJ1-3; D is unresolved. This CDR3 has 16 amino acids. The V gene lost 2 bases and the J gene lost 4 bases, with 15 bases spanning the gap. From germline, CDR1 is MNHEY and CDR2 SVGAGI. The CDR3 DNA reads as TGTGCCAGCAGTTACACTAAACAATCGACCGGAAACACCATATATTTT. Translated: CASSYTKQSTGNTIYF.

This rearrangement joins TRBV6-5 to TRBJ2-1; 10 bases are shared with TRBD2. The V segment lost 4 bases and the J segment 7 bases; nucleotides outside the gene matches: 7. From germline, CDR1 is MNHEY and CDR2 SVGAGI. The CDR3 is 15 amino acids. The CDR3 protein is CASSWSGGVGNEQFF. The CDR3 nucleotides are TGTGCCAGCAGTTGGAGCGGGGGGGTAGGGAATGAGCAGTTCTTC.

This chain uses TRBV6-2 or TRBV6-3 with TRBJ2-7; TRBD1 matches at 11 bases. Germline loops: CDR1 MNHEY, CDR2 SVGEGT. V gave up 4 bases and J gave up 4 bases; unmatched junction bases: 9. The CDR3 has 16 amino acids. The CDR3 bases are TGTGCCAGCAGTTCCCGGGACAGGGGGTATGGATACGAGCAGTACTTC. This sequence encodes CASSSRDRGYGYEQYF.

V usage is TRBV5-4 and J usage is TRBJ1-1; no reliable D call. Trimming cost V 3 bases and J 3 bases, with 15 bases left between them. The CDR3 is 15 residues long. CDR1 and CDR2 (germline): SGHNT, YYREEE (reference sequence). CDR3 coding DNA: TGTGCCAGCAGCTCAGCATTGCAGGATCACACTGAAGCTTTCTTT. It encodes CASSSALQDHTEAFF.

In this sample, this clone turned up once. Other DNA sequences of this sample code for an identical CDR3. V is TRBV9 and J is TRBJ1-2, with D perhaps TRBD1 (5 bases). The CDR3 sequence is 14 residues long. Germline loops: CDR1 SGDLS, CDR2 YYNGEE. V was shortened by 0 bases and J by 4 bases, with 10 bases between the two germline ends. For the CDR3, the DNA is TGTGCCAGCAGCGTAGGGCAGGGCGGCTATGGCTACACCTTC. It codes for CASSVGQGGYGYTF.

The rearrangement joins TRBV11-2 to TRBJ2-1, with D tentatively TRBD1 (5 bases). Germline V gene lookup returns CDR1 SGHAT and CDR2 FQNNGV. The ends were cut back, 5 bases at V and 8 bases at J, with 19 bases in the middle. The CDR3 runs to 15 residues. The CDR3: CASSQWASGAHEQFF. The CDR3 region has the DNA TGTGCCAGCAGCCAGTGGGCTAGTGGGGCCCATGAGCAGTTCTTC.

V usage is TRBV4-3 and J usage is TRBJ1-2, with TRBD1 matching 7 bases. Germline CDR1 LGHNA, CDR2 YSLEER. Losses at the gene ends were 2 bases for V and 8 bases for J; bases not matched to a gene: 14. The CDR3 length is 16 residues. This CDR3 reads CASSQLGMSGGRGYTF. CDR3 nucleotides: TGCGCCAGCAGCCAATTGGGGATGTCAGGGGGTAGGGGCTACACCTTC.

This clone occurred once. The CDR3 DNA reads TGCGCCAGCAGCTTGGAGAGGGGGCCGAACTATGGCTACACCTTC. This encodes CASSLERGPNYGYTF. This chain connects TRBV5-1 to TRBJ1-2; the match to TRBD1 covers 7 bases. The V gene end was trimmed by 0 bases and the J gene end by 2 bases; junction bases not matched to a gene: 4. CDR3 size: 15 residues. Germline V lookup: CDR1 SGHRS, CDR2 YFSETQ.

This clone appeared many times. The chain has TRBV5-1 and TRBJ1-1; D perhaps matches TRBD1 (5 bases). CDR3 size: 17 residues. Germline V lookup: CDR1 SGHRS, CDR2 YFSETQ. V lost 0 bases and J 0 bases, leaving 15 bases between the germline ends. CDR3 in DNA: TGCGCCAGCAGCTTGGATCCCACAGGTAACATGAACACTGAAGCTTTCTTT. Residues: CASSLDPTGNMNTEAFF.

This clone was seen once. The gene calls are TRBV5-8 and TRBJ1-2; 7 bases are shared with TRBD1. V dropped 2 bases and J dropped 7; count of bases not matched to a gene: 2. The CDR3 runs to 12 residues. The V gene's germline CDR1 is SGHTS and CDR2 YDEGEE. Here the CDR3 reads CASSLTGVGYTF. The CDR3 coding sequence is TGTGCCAGCAGCTTAACAGGGGTTGGCTACACCTTC.

The chain links TRBV7-9 to TRBJ2-7; 9 positions agree with TRBD1. V lost 5 bases to trimming and J lost 4 bases; unmatched junction nucleotides: 9. CDR1 SEHNR and CDR2 FQNEAQ come from the germline V gene (reference sequence). CDR3 length equals 15 residues. The CDR3 DNA is TGTGCCAGCAGCACTCGGACAGGGGCCCCTTACGAGCAGTACTTC. Protein product: CASSTRTGAPYEQYF.

The rearrangement uses TRBV30 and TRBJ1-6; 10 bases are shared with TRBD1. V gave up 4 bases and J gave up 9 bases; unmatched junction bases: 6. Germline lookup yields CDR1 GTSNPN and CDR2 SVGIG (reference sequence). The CDR3 sequence is 14 residues long. The CDR3 DNA is TGTGCCTGGATGAGACAGGGGGCGAGTTCACCCCTCCACTTT. Translated, it gives CAWMRQGASSPLHF.

This clone was found a few times. V is TRBV7-3 and J is TRBJ1-6, with D perhaps TRBD1 (6 bases). CDR3 size: 14 residues. Germline V gene sequence: CDR1 SGHTA, CDR2 FQGTGA. The ends were cut back, 5 bases at V and 8 bases at J, with 13 bases in the middle. In DNA form, the CDR3 reads TGTGCCAGCAGCCTACAGGGCCGATATTCACCCCTCCACTTT. This codes for CASSLQGRYSPLHF.

CDR3 nucleotide sequence: TGTGCCAGTAAGGGACAGGGGAACACTGAAGCTTTCTTT. As protein: CASKGQGNTEAFF. The chain combines TRBV3-1 (or the pseudogene TRBV3-2) with TRBJ1-1, with 9 positions matching TRBD1. Trimming cost V 9 bases and J 1 base; bases outside gene matches: 3. There are 13 residues in the CDR3. Germline lookup yields CDR1 LGHDT and CDR2 YNNKEL (reference sequence).

The CDR3 protein is CASNSDMKGPGELFF. Written as DNA, the CDR3 is TGTGCCAGTAACAGTGACATGAAGGGGCCCGGGGAGCTGTTTTTT. The V gene is TRBV19, the J gene TRBJ2-2; the D gene is possibly TRBD1 (5 bases). Looked up from germline, CDR1 is LNHDA and CDR2 is SQIVND (reference sequence). The germline V and J ends were trimmed by 7 bases and 6 bases, with 18 bases remaining between them. This CDR3 is built from 15 residues.

This chain links TRBV27 with TRBJ1-2; 8 bases are a match to TRBD1. In germline, CDR1 is MNHEY, CDR2 SMNVEV (reference sequence). Trimming cost V 4 bases and J 8 bases; bases outside gene matches: 9. This CDR3 has 14 amino acids. The CDR3 nucleotides read TGTGCCAGCAGTTCTATTCAGGGGGCGGACGGCTACACCTTC. Its protein product is CASSSIQGADGYTF.

Only a few counts were recorded for this clone. This chain connects TRBV29-1 to TRBJ1-5; D possibly corresponds to TRBD1 (6 bases). There are 14 residues in the CDR3. Germline V CDR1 and CDR2: SQVTM, ANQGSEA. V lost 4 bases to trimming and J lost 3 bases, with 13 bases between them. The CDR3 spells CSVAEGHINQPQHF. The CDR3 DNA sequence: TGCAGCGTTGCAGAGGGACACATCAATCAGCCCCAGCATTTT.

This clone came up once. The chain joins TRBV6-5 to TRBJ2-3; 9 bases map to TRBD1. Germline assignment: CDR1 MNHEY and CDR2 SVGAGI. The CDR3 runs to 15 residues. After removal of 5 bases from V and 5 bases from J, the junction contained 8 bases not matched to a gene. CDR3 amino acids: CASSPRGQGKDTQYF. The CDR3, as DNA: TGTGCCAGCAGTCCCCGAGGACAGGGGAAAGATACGCAGTATTTT.

The chain couples TRBV7-2 to TRBJ1-2; 7 nucleotides match TRBD1. The CDR3 sequence is 13 residues long. The J segment lost 8 bases and the V segment lost 3 bases, leaving 6 bases of the junction unmatched. CDR1 is SGHTA, CDR2 FQGNSA, per germline. The CDR3 loop is CASSFPRGLGYTF. DNA for the CDR3: TGTGCCAGCAGCTTTCCGAGGGGGCTCGGCTACACCTTC.

The V call is TRBV5-6, the J call TRBJ1-6; D possibly corresponds to TRBD1 (5 bases). The CDR3 has 14 amino acids. Germline CDR1 is SGHDT and CDR2 is YYEEEE. Trimming pared 2 bases from V and 10 bases from J, leaving 13 bases between. The CDR3 DNA reads as TGTGCCAGCAGCTTAGTCTCAGGGTCGTCACCCCTCCACTTT. Its translation: CASSLVSGSSPLHF.

The chain uses TRBV19 and TRBJ1-4, with D perhaps matching TRBD1 (6 bases). Germline V CDR1 and CDR2: LNHDA, SQIVND (reference sequence). The V end lost 3 bases, the J end lost 0 bases, and 17 bases lay between the germline ends. CDR3 length equals 18 residues. This chain's CDR3 is CASSMRGLDSSTNEKLFF. Here the CDR3 DNA reads TGTGCCAGTAGTATGCGCGGACTGGACAGTTCAACTAATGAAAAACTGTTTTTT. The variable domain in full, completed from reference TRBV19 and TRBJ1-4, reads DGGITQSPKYLFRKEGQNVTLSCEQNLNHDAMYWYRQDPGQGLRLIYYSQIVNDFQKGDIAEGYSVSREKKESFPLTVTSAQKNPTAFYLCASSMRGLDSSTNEKLFFGSGTQLSVL.

This clone showed up just once. J is TRBJ2-5 and V is TRBV19; weak D call: TRBD2 (7 bases). Per the germline V gene, CDR1 is LNHDA and CDR2 is SQIVND (reference sequence). Trimming cost V 5 bases and J 5 bases, with 15 bases left between them. This CDR3 spans 14 amino acids. The CDR3 is CASSPLGGGETQYF. The CDR3 nucleotides read TGTGCCAGTAGTCCCTTAGGGGGAGGGGAGACCCAGTACTTC.